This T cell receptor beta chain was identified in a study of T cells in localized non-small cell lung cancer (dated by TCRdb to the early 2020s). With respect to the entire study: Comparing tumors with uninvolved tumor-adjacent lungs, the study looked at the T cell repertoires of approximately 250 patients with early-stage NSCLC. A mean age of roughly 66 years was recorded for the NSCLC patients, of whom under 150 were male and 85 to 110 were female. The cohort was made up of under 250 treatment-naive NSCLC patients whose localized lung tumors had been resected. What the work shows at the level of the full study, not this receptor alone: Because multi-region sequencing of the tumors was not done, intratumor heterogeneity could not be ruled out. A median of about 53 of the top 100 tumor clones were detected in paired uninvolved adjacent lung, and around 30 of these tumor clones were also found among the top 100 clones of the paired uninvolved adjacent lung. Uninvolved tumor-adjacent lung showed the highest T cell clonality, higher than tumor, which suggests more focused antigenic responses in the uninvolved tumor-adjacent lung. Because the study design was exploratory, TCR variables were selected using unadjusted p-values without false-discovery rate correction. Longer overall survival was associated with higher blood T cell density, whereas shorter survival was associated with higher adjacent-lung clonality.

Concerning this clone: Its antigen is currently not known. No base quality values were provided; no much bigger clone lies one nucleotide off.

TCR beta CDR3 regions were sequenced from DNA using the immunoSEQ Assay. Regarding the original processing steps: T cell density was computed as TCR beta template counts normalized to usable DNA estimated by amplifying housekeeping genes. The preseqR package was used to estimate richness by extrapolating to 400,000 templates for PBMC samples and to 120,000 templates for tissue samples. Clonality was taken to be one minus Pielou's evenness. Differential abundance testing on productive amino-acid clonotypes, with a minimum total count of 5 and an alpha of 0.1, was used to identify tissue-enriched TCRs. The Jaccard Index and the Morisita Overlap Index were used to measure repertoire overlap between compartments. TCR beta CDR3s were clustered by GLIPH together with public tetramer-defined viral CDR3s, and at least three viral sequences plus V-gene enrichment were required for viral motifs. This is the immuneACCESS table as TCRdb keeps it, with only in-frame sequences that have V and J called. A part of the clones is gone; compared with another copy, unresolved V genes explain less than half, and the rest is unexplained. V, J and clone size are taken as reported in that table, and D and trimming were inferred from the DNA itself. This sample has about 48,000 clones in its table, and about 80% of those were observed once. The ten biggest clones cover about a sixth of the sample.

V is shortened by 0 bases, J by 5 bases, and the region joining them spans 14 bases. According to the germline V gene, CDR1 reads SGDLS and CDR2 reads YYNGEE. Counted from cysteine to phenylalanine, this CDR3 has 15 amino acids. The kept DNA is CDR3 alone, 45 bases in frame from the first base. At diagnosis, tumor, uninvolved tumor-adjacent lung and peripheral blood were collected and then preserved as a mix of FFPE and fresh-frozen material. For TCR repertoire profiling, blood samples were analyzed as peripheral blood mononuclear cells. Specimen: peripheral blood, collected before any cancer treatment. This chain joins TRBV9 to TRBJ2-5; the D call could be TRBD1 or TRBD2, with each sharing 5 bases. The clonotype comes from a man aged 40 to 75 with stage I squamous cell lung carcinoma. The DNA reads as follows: TGTGCCAGCAGCGTAGTAGGGAGCCGGGGCGAGACCCAGTACTTC. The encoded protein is CASSVVGSRGETQYF.